The T cell receptor (beta chain) under discussion was sequenced for a study of T cells expressing NK-cell markers. TCRdb reprocessed the 5' RACE reads, keeping one entry per CDR3 protein, no DNA. In total, the table holds some 460,000 distinct CDR3 sequences. This CDR3 is 14 amino acids long. CDR1 is KGHSH and CDR2 is LQKENI in the germline V gene. The sequence came from a woman between 45 and 60 years old in good health. Specimen: blood T cells: a sorted CD56 or NKG2C T cell subset, CD4+ or CD8+ T cells, or bulk PBMC T cells (not recorded which). The chain is built from TRBV18 and TRBJ1-1. CDR3 residues: CASRSESSYTEAFF.